One sample yielded the 9 T cell receptor beta chains listed below, sequenced in a study of shared clonotypes between healthy human individuals. Profiling relied on immunoSEQ multiplex PCR, and the TCRdb table lists in-frame clones only, not all of them. The data show more than 900,000 clones, around three quarters seen once. The specimen sequenced was memory CD4+ T cells from PBMCs. The sample's subset: CD45RA-negative fraction. The receptors originated from a young man in good health. Some clones in this sample may be carry-over from other donors' samples.

This chain links TRBV5-1 with TRBJ2-7, with unresolved D. The CDR3 runs 14 residues. Per germline, CDR1 SGHRS and CDR2 YFSETQ. V lost 1 base and J 0 bases, leaving 8 bases between the germline ends. The CDR3 DNA follows: TGCGCCAGCAGCTTGCGGTTCTCCTCCTACGAGCAGTACTTC. Translation gives CASSLRFSSYEQYF.

The chain employs TRBV28 and TRBJ1-1; D may be TRBD1 (6 bases). V lost 3 bases and J 5 bases, leaving 28 bases between the germline ends. The CDR3 is made up of 19 amino acids. Germline V gene data show CDR1 as MDHEN and CDR2 as SYDVKM. The CDR3 region has the DNA TGTGCCAGCAGTTTCATTGAATGGTCAGGGGAATACCCAGTTACTGAAGCTTTCTTT. Translation: CASSFIEWSGEYPVTEAFF.

V is TRBV11-2 and J is TRBJ2-2; D gene ambiguous. Trimming cost V 3 bases and J 3 bases, with 5 bases left between them. In germline, CDR1 is SGHAT, CDR2 FQNNGV. This CDR3 has 13 residues. The DNA of the CDR3 is TGTGCCAGCAGCTTCGTTGACACCGGGGAGCTGTTTTTT. This translates into CASSFVDTGELFF.

This clone was seen once. The J gene is TRBJ2-7, the V gene TRBV5-5; a weak D match, TRBD2 (6 bases). V was clipped by 6 bases and J by 6 bases, with 22 bases between them. The CDR3 extends over 15 amino acids. Germline loops: CDR1 SGHKS, CDR2 YYEKEE (reference sequence). CDR3 residues: CASTPRGTEQTEQYF. For the CDR3, the DNA is TGTGCCAGCACCCCCCGGGGGACTGAACAAACCGAGCAGTACTTC.

The CDR3 sequence is CAISRTVGSYEQYF. The CDR3 nucleotides are TGTGCCATCAGCCGGACGGTTGGGTCCTACGAGCAGTACTTC. The V call is TRBV10-3, the J call TRBJ2-7; unclear D gene. Trimming removed 6 bases from V and 1 base from J, with 13 bases in between. This CDR3 region has 14 residues. CDR1 ENHRY and CDR2 SYGVKD come from the germline V gene.

This chain uses TRBV28 with TRBJ2-7; D not resolved. The germline V gene has CDR1 MDHEN and CDR2 SYDVKM. The CDR3 is made up of 16 amino acids. V lost 0 bases and J 0 bases, leaving 12 bases between the germline ends. The CDR3 DNA reads as TGTGCCAGCAGTTTATGGTCCTCCTATGTCTCCTACGAGCAGTACTTC. Translating it yields CASSLWSSYVSYEQYF.

The chain combines TRBV2 with TRBJ2-7; 8 nucleotides agree with TRBD2. Germline trimming cut 3 bases from V and 11 bases from J; bases unmatched to any gene: 9. In germline, CDR1 is SNHLY, CDR2 FYNNEI. The CDR3 sequence is 13 residues long. DNA for the CDR3: TGTGCCAGCAGTGATAGCGGGGCCAAGGTCGAGTACTTC. It is translated as CASSDSGAKVEYF.

This chain connects TRBV5-1 to TRBJ2-3, with 11 bases matching TRBD2. The CDR3 has 15 residues. After removal of 6 bases from V and 4 bases from J, the junction contained 7 bases not matched to a gene. Germline loops: CDR1 SGHRS, CDR2 YFSETQ. DNA for the CDR3: TGCGCCAGCAACTCCGGGACTAGCGGCTCAGATACGCAGTATTTT. Amino acid sequence: CASNSGTSGSDTQYF.

The chain couples TRBV6-5 to TRBJ1-1; D is unclear. The germline V gene encodes CDR1 MNHEY and CDR2 SVGAGI. Trimming left V 1 base short and J 2 bases short, with 5 bases between. The CDR3 runs 13 residues. This chain's CDR3 is CASSYFQNTEAFF. DNA of the CDR3: TGTGCCAGCAGTTACTTCCAAAACACTGAAGCTTTCTTT.